The clone carrying this T cell receptor (beta chain) has a count of ten or more. Each CDR3 protein is one row after TCRdb ran MiXCR on the 5' RACE reads. The sample lists about 220,000 distinct CDR3 sequences; less than 9.5% were seen once. This sample stems from a study of identical twins. The CDR3 has 14 amino acids. The V end lost 2 bases, the J end lost 5 bases, and 12 bases lay between the germline ends. Germline CDR1 and CDR2: MNHEY and SVGAGI. All donors were healthy, and all were Caucasian. The chain carries TRBV6-5 and TRBJ1-1; perhaps TRBD1 as D (6 bases). The origin of this receptor is a woman under 30 in good health. Sequenced sample: memory (CD45RO+) T cells sorted from blood. The CDR3 DNA reads TGTGCCAGCAGTTACCGGGGCAGGGGTACTGAAGCTTTCTTT. As protein: CASSYRGRGTEAFF.